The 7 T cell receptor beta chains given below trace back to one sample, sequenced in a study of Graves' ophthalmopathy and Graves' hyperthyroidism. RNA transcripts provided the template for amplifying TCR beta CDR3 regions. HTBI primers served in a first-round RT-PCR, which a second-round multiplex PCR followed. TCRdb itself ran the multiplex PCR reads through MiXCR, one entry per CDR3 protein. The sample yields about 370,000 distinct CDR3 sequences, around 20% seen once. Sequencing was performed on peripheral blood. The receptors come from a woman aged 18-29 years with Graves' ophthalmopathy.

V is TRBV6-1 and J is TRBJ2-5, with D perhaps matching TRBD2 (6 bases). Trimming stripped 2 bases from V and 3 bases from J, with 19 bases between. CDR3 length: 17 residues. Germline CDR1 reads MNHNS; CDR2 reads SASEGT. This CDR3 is CASSEPLIGGRKETQYF. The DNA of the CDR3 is TGTGCCAGCAGTGAACCCTTGATTGGAGGGCGGAAAGAGACCCAGTACTTC.

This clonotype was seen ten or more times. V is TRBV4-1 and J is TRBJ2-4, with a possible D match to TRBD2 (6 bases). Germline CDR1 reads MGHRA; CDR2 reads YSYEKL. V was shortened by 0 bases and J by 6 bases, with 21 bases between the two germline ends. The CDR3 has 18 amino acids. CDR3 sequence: CASSQEGAGTSSSNIQYF. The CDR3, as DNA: TGCGCCAGCAGCCAAGAAGGGGCCGGGACTTCGAGTTCAAACATTCAGTACTTC.

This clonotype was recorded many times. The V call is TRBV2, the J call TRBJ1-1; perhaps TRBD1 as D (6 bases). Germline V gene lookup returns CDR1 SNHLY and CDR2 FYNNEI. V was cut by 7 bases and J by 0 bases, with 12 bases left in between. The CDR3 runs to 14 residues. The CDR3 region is CASILGQLNTEAFF. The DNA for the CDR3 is TGTGCCAGCATACTAGGACAGTTGAACACTGAAGCTTTCTTT.

CDR3 sequence reads: CASSSQWGRQETQYF. The CDR3 bases are TGTGCCAGCAGTTCGCAATGGGGCAGACAAGAGACCCAGTACTTC. The V gene is TRBV6-5, the J gene TRBJ2-5, with D perhaps matching TRBD1 (5 bases). V dropped 4 bases and J dropped 2 bases, with 14 bases sitting between them. Germline CDR1 reads MNHEY; CDR2 reads SVGAGI. The CDR3 contains 15 residues.

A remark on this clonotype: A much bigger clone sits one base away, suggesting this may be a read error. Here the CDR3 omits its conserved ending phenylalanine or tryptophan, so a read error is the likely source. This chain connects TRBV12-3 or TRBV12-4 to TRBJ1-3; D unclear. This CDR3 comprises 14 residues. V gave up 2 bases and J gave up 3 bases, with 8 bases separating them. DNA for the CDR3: TGTGCCAGCAGTTTACCGGGGTATGGAAACACCATATATCTT. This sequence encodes CASSLPGYGNTIYL.

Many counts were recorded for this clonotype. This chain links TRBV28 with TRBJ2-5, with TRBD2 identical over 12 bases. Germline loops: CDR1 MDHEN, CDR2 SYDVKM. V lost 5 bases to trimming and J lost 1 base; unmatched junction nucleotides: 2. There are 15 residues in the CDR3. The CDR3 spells CASSPSGGGQETQYF. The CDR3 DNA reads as TGTGCCAGCAGTCCTAGCGGGGGGGGCCAAGAGACCCAGTACTTC.

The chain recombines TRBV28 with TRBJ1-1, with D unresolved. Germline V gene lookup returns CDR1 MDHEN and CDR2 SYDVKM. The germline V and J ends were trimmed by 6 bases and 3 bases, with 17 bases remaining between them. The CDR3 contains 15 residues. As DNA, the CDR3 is TGTGCCAGCAGCTCCCCCCGAATGAGGGACACTGAAGCTTTCTTT. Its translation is CASSSPRMRDTEAFF.